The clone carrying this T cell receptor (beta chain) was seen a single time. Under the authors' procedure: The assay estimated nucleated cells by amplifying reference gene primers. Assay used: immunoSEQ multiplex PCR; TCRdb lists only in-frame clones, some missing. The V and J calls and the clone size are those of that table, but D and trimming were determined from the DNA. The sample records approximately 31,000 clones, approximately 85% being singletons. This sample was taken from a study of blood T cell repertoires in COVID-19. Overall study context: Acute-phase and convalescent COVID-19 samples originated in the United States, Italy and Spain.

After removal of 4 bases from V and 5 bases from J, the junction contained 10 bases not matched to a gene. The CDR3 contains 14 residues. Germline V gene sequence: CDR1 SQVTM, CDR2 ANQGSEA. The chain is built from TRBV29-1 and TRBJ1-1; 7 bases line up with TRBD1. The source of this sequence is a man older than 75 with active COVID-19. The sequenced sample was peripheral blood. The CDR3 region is CSVVSLDRVTEAFF. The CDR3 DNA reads TGCAGCGTTGTAAGTCTCGACAGGGTTACTGAAGCTTTCTTT.